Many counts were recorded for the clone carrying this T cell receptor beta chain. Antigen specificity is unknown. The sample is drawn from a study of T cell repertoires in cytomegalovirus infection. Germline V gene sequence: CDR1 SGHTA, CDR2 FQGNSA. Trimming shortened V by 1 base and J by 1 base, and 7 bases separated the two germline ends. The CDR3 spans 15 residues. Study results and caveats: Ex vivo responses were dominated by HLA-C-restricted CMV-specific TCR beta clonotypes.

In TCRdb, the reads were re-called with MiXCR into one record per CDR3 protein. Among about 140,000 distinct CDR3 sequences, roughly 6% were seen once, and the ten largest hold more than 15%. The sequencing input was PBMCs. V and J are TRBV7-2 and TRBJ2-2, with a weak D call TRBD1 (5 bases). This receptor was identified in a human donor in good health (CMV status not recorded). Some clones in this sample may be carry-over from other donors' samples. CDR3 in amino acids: CASSLDQGNTGELFF. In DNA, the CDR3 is TGTGCCAGCAGCTTAGACCAGGGGAACACCGGGGAGCTGTTTTTT. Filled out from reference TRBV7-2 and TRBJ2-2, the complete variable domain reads GAGVSQSPSNKVTEKGKDVELRCDPISGHTALYWYRQSLGQGLEFLIYFQGNSAPDKSGLPSDRFSAERTGGSVSTLTIQRTQQEDSAVYLCASSLDQGNTGELFFGEGSRLTVL.